This TCR beta chain stems from a study of blood T cell repertoires in COVID-19. Generated by immunoSEQ multiplex PCR, the TCRdb table keeps only in-frame clones and is missing some. The sample has approximately 200,000 clones; 84% are singletons. The germline CDR1 and CDR2 sequences are LGHDT and YNNKEL (reference sequence). CDR3 size: 13 residues. The J segment lost 9 bases and the V segment lost 8 bases, leaving 9 bases of the junction unmatched. Material: peripheral blood. The chain recombines TRBV3-1 (or the pseudogene TRBV3-2) with TRBJ2-1; 8 nucleotides align to TRBD1. This TCR was sampled from a woman aged 55-70 years with acute or convalescent COVID-19. DNA for the CDR3: TGTGCCAGCTCGTGGACAGGGTGGGGTGAGCAGTTCTTC. It yields the protein CASSWTGWGEQFF.